This T cell receptor beta chain was observed in a study of blood T cell repertoires in COVID-19. Participants were placed into cohorts based on the clinical history they reported. Participants in the exposed group had met a COVID-19 case in the 2 weeks before joining the study. The table came from immunoSEQ multiplex PCR; TCRdb's copy has only in-frame clones and leaves some out. The sample carries about 240,000 clones, 83% recorded once. This clone was seen just once. Trimming removed 4 bases at V and 1 base at J, with 6 bases between. This CDR3 is 13 amino acids long. CDR1 and CDR2 from the germline V gene are KGHSH and LQKENI.

This clonotype was sampled from a woman aged 40 to 49 who had been exposed to COVID-19. The rearrangement joins TRBV18 to TRBJ2-3; D is undetermined. Sequencing was carried out using PBMCs or T cells enriched from blood (not recorded which). In DNA form, the CDR3 reads TGTGCCAGCTCACGGCAGGGCACAGATACGCAGTATTTT. Its translation: CASSRQGTDTQYF.